The clone carrying this T cell receptor beta chain was observed a few times. TCRdb keeps only in-frame clones here, not all; method: immunoSEQ multiplex PCR. The table shows about 470,000 clones, with about nine tenths occurring only once. Assignments of participants to cohorts depended upon their own reported clinical history. This sample is part of a study of blood T cell repertoires in COVID-19. For the study at large: The cDNA or gDNA used as material had been derived from T cells, B-cell-depleted T cells, or PBMCs.

V was shortened by 6 bases and J by 6 bases, with 8 bases between the two germline ends. The CDR3 is 12 residues long. Germline V CDR1 and CDR2: MNHEY, SVGAGI. The gene calls are TRBV6-5 and TRBJ2-2, with D hard to call. This clonotype was obtained from a woman between 18 and 29 years old who had recovered from COVID-19. Sequences were obtained from PBMCs or T cells enriched from blood (not recorded which). The CDR3, as DNA: TGTGCCAGCAGCTCCCTATCCGGGGAGCTGTTTTTT. Translated: CASSSLSGELFF.